This T cell receptor beta chain was identified in a study of shared T cell receptors in the human thymus. CDR1 MNHEY and CDR2 SMNVEV come from the germline V gene (reference sequence). CDR3 size: 14 residues. Deletions cut 2 bases from V and 3 bases from J, with 9 bases between. Assay: immunoSEQ multiplex PCR; the TCRdb copy retains only in-frame clones and omits some. The sample yields about 660,000 clones, around 87% seen once. Another study also made use of these data, one on human thymus T cells. That source adds: Thymus was obtained from resections taken during corrective heart surgery.

This receptor was obtained from a boy in the first two years of life with a congenital heart defect. Sequencing was performed on thymocytes. The chain recombines TRBV27 with TRBJ2-3; a weak D match, TRBD1 (6 bases). Here the CDR3 DNA reads TGTGCCAGCAGTTTACCAGACAGGACAGATACGCAGTATTTT. Amino acid sequence: CASSLPDRTDTQYF.